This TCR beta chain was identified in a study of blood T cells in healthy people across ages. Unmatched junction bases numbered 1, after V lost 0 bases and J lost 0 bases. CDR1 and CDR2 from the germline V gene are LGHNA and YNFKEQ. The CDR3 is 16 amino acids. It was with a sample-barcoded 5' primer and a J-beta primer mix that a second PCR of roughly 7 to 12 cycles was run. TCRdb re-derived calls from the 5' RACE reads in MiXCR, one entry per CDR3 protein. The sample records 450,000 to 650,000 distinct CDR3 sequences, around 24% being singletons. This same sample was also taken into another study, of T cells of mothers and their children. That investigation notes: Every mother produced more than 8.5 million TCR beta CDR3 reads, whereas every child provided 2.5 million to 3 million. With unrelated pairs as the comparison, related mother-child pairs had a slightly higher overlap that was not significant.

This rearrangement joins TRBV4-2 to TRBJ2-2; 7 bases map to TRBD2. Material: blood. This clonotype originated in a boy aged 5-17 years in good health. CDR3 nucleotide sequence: TGTGCCAGCAGCCAAGACCTAGCGGCGAACACCGGGGAGCTGTTTTTT. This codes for CASSQDLAANTGELFF.